This record covers a single T cell receptor beta chain. The PCR was carried out with 60 Vbeta primers and 13 Jbeta primers. Repertoires were generated with immunoSEQ multiplex PCR, while TCRdb's copy carries only in-frame clones and drops some. The sample has 100,000 to 150,000 clones, roughly 80% seen once. The data originate from a study of cytomegalovirus exposure and HLA in healthy donors. Unrecorded immune exposure was likely among donors, who were nominally healthy when sampled. The clonotype comes from a man aged 18 to 30 in good health and CMV-seropositive. Sequencing used PBMCs.

This chain's CDR3 is CSAKRDRDTGELFF. Here the CDR3 DNA reads TGCAGCGCGAAAAGGGACAGGGACACCGGGGAGCTGTTTTTT. This sequence joins TRBV29-1 and TRBJ2-2; TRBD1 agrees at 9 bases. The CDR3 runs 14 residues. Germline values: CDR1 SQVTM, CDR2 ANQGSEA. Germline trimming cut 7 bases from V and 3 bases from J; bases unmatched to any gene: 6.